This paragraph covers one TCR beta chain sequence. Its antigen is unidentified. The data belong to a study of CD8 T cells in ankylosing spondylitis. Study results and limitations: Among TCR beta sequences, a motif of several highly homologous variants appeared characteristic of ankylosing spondylitis blood. Disease-linked clones bore a CD8+ phenotype, appearing relatively rarely in peripheral blood. Certain motif variants had earlier appeared in reactive arthritis synovial fluid and blood.

Germline CDR1 is MNHEY and CDR2 is SVGAGI. This CDR3 is built from 14 residues. V was cut by 2 bases and J by 5 bases, with 7 bases left in between. TCRdb re-analysed the 5' RACE reads in MiXCR, keeping a single row per CDR3 protein. The sample shows some 700,000 distinct CDR3 sequences, around 20% of them seen only once. This TCR came from a male donor with ankylosing spondylitis. The material sequenced was blood, either unsorted or a sorted T cell fraction (not recorded which). V is TRBV6-5 and J is TRBJ1-6; no firm D call. CDR3 in amino acids: CASSYMANNSPLHF. CDR3 coding DNA: TGTGCCAGCAGTTACATGGCAAATAATTCACCCCTCCACTTT.